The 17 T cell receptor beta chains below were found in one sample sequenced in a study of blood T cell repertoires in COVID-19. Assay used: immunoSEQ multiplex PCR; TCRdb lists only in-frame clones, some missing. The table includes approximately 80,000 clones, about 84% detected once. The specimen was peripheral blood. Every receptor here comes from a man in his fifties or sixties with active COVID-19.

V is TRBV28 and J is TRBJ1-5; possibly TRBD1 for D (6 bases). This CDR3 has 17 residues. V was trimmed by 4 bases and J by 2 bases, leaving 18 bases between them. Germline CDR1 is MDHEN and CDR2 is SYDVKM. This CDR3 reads CASSYPQGGGGNQPQHF. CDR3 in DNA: TGTGCCAGCAGTTACCCCCAGGGAGGGGGAGGCAATCAGCCCCAGCATTTT.

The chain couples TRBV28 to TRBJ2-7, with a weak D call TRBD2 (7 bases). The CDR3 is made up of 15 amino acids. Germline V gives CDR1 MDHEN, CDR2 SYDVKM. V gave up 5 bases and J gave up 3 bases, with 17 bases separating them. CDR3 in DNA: TGTGCCAGCAGTCCCCGTTCCGGGGGGCACTACGAGCAGTACTTC. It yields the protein CASSPRSGGHYEQYF.

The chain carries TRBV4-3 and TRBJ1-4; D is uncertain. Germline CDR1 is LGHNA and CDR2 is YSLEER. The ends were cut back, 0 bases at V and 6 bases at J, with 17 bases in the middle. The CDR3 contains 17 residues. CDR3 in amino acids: CASSQDTRFAAHEKLFF. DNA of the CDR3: TGCGCCAGCAGCCAAGATACACGGTTTGCGGCACATGAAAAACTGTTTTTT.

The CDR3 DNA is TGCAGCGTCGAGGGGGGAGGGGACTATGGCTACACCTTC. Translation gives CSVEGGGDYGYTF. The chain joins TRBV29-1 to TRBJ1-2, with D possibly TRBD1 on 6 matching bases. The CDR3 sequence is 13 residues long. Germline loops: CDR1 SQVTM, CDR2 ANQGSEA. The V end lost 6 bases, the J end lost 3 bases, and 14 bases lay between the germline ends.

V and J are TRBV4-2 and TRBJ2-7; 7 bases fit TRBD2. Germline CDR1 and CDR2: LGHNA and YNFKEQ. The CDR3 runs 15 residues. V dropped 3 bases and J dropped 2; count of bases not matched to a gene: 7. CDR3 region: CASSQGLADPYEQYF. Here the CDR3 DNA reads TGTGCCAGCAGCCAGGGGCTAGCGGATCCCTACGAGCAGTACTTC.

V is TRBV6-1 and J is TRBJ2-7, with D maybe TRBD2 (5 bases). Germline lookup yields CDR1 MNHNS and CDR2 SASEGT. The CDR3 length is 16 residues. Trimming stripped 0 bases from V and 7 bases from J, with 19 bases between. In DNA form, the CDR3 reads TGTGCCAGCAGTGAAGCGGGGTCTTCGGGGATTAGGGAGCAGTACTTC. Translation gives CASSEAGSSGIREQYF.

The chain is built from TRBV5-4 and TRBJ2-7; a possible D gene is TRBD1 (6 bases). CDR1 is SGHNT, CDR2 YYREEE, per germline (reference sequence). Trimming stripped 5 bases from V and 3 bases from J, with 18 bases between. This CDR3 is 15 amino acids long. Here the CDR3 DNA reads TGTGCCAGCAGACAAGGACGGGACACTCGCTACGAGCAGTACTTC. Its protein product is CASRQGRDTRYEQYF.

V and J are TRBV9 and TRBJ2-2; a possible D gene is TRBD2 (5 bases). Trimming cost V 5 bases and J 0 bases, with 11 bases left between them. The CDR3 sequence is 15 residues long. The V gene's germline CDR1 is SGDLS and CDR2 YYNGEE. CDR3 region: CASRDSAANTGELFF. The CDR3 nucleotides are TGTGCCAGCAGGGATAGCGCAGCGAACACCGGGGAGCTGTTTTTT.

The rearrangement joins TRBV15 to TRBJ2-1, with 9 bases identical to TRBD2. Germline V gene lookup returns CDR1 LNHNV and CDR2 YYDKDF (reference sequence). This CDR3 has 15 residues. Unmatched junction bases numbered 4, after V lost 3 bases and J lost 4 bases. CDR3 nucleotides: TGTGCCACCAGCAGGGAGCGGGGGGTATACAATGAGCAGTTCTTC. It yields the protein CATSRERGVYNEQFF.

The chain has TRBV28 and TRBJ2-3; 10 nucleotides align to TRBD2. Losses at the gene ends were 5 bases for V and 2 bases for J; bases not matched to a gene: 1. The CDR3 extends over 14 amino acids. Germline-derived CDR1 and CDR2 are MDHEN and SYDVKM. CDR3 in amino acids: CASSLAGDTDTQYF. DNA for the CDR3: TGTGCCAGCAGTCTAGCGGGAGACACAGATACGCAGTATTTT. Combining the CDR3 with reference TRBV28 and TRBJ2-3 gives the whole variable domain DVKVTQSSRYLVKRTGEKVFLECVQDMDHENMFWYRQDPGLGLRLIYFSYDVKMKEKGDIPEGYSVSREKKERFSLILESASTNQTSMYLCASSLAGDTDTQYFGPGTRLTVL.

For the CDR3, the DNA is TGCAGCTGCGTGGCTGAAGCTTTCTTT. Its translation is CSCVAEAFF. This sequence joins TRBV20-1 and TRBJ1-1; D is unclear. This CDR3 is 9 amino acids long. The germline V gene encodes CDR1 DFQATT and CDR2 SNEGSKA (reference sequence).

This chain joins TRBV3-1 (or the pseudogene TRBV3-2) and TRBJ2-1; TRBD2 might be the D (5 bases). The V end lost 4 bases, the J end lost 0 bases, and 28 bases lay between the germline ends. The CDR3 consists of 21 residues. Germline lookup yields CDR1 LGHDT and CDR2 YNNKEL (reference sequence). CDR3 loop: CASSLLHAGVRSISSYNEQFF. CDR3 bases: TGTGCCAGCAGCCTTCTTCACGCGGGTGTCCGTTCAATAAGCTCCTACAATGAGCAGTTCTTC.

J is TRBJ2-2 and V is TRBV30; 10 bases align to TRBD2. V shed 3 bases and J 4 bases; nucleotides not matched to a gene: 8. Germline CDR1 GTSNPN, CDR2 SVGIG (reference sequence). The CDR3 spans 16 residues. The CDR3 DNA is TGTGCCTGGAGCGTAGCGGGGACTAGCGTCACCGGGGAGCTGTTTTTT. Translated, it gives CAWSVAGTSVTGELFF.

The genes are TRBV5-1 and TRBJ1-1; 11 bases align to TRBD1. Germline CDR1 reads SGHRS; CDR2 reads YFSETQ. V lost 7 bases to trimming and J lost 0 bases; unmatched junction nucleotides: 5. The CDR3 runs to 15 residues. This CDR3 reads CASQKDRGLNTEAFF. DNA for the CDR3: TGCGCCAGCCAGAAGGACAGGGGGCTGAACACTGAAGCTTTCTTT.

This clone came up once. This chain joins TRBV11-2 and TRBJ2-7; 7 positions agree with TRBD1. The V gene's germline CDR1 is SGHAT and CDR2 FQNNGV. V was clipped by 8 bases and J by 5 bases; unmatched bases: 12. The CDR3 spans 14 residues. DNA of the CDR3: TGTGCCAGCGCCCCGCAGACAGGGATTAACGAGCAGTACTTC. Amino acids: CASAPQTGINEQYF.

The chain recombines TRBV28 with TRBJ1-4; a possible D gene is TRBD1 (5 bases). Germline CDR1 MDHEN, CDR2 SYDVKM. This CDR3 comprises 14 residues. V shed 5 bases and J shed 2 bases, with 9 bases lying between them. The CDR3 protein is CASSLQATNEKLFF. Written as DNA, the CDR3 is TGTGCCAGCAGTCTACAGGCGACTAATGAAAAACTGTTTTTT.

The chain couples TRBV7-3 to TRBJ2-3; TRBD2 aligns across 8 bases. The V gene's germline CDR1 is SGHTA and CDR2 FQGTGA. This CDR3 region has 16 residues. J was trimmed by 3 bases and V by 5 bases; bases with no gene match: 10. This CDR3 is CASSLQAGGRTDTQYF. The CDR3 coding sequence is TGTGCCAGCAGCCTCCAGGCGGGGGGTAGGACAGATACGCAGTATTTT.